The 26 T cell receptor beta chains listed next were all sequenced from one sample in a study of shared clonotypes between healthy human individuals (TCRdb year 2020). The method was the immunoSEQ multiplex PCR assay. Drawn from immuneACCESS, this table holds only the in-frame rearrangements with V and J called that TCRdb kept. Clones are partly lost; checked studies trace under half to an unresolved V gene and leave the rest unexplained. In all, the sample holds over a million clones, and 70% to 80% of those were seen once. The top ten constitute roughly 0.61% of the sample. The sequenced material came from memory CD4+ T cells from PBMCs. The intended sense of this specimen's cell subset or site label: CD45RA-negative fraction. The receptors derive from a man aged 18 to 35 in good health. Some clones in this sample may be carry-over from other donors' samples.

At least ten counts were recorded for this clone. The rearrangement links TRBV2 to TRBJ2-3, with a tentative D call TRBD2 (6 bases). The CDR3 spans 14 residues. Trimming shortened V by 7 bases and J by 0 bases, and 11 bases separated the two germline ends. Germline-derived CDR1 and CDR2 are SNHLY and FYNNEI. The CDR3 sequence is CASTPGLSTDTQYF. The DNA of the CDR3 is TGTGCCAGCACTCCGGGACTTAGCACAGATACGCAGTATTTT.

The CDR3 is CASSETNRYSYEQYF. CDR3 nucleotides: TGTGCCAGCAGTGAAACGAATCGATACTCCTACGAGCAGTACTTC. The chain employs TRBV6-1 and TRBJ2-7; D uncertain. In germline, CDR1 is MNHNS, CDR2 SASEGT. Trimming took off 2 bases at V and 0 bases at J, with 11 bases between the two ends. The CDR3 is 15 residues long.

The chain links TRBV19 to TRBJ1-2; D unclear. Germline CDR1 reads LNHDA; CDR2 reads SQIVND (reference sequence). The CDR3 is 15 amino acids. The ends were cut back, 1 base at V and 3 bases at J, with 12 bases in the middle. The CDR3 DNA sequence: TGTGCCAGTAGTATAGGGCAGGTCGGAGACTATGGCTACACCTTC. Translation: CASSIGQVGDYGYTF.

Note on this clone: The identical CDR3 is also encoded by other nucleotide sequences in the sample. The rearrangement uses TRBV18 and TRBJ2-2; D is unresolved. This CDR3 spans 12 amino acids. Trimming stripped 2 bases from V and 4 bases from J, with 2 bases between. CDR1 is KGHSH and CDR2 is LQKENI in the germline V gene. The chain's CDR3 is CASSPITGELFF. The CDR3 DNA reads TGTGCCAGCTCACCAATCACCGGGGAGCTGTTTTTT.

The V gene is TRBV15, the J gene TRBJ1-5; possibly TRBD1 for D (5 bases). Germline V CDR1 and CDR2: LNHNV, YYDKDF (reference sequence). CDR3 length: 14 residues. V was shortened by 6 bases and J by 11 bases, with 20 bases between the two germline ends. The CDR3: CATRPTGEGMAQHF. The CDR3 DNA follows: TGTGCCACCAGACCAACGGGGGAGGGTATGGCCCAGCATTTT. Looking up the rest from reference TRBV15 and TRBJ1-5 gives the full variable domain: DAMVIQNPRYQVTQFGKPVTLSCSQTLNHNVMYWYQQKSSQAPKLLFHYYDKDFNNEADTPDNFQSRRPNTSFCFLDIRSPGLGDTAMYLCATRPTGEGMAQHFGDGTRLSIL.

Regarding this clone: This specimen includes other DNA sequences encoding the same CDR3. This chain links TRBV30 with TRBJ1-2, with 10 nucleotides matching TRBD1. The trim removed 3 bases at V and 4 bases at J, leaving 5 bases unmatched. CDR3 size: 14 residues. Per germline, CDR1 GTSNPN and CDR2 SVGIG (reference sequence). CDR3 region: CAWRETGGGYGYTF. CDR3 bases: TGTGCCTGGAGAGAGACAGGGGGCGGCTATGGCTACACCTTC.

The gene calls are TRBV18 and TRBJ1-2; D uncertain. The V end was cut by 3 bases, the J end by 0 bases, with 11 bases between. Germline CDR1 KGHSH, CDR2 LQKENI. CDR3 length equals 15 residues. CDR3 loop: CASSPQQTSNYGYTF. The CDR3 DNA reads TGTGCCAGCTCACCCCAGCAGACCTCTAACTATGGCTACACCTTC.

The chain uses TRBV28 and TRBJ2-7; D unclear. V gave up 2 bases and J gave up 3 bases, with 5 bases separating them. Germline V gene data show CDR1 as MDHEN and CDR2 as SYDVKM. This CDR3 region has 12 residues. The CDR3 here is CASSLNDYEQYF. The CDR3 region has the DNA TGTGCCAGCAGTTTAAATGACTACGAGCAGTACTTC. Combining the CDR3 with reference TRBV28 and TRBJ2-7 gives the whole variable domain DVKVTQSSRYLVKRTGEKVFLECVQDMDHENMFWYRQDPGLGLRLIYFSYDVKMKEKGDIPEGYSVSREKKERFSLILESASTNQTSMYLCASSLNDYEQYFGPGTRLTVT.

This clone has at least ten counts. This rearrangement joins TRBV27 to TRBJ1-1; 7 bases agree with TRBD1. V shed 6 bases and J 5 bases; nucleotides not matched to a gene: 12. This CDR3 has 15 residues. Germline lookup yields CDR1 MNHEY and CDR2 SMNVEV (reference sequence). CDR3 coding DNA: TGTGCCAGCAGGGGGGATAACAGGGGTTCGACTGAAGCTTTCTTT. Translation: CASRGDNRGSTEAFF.

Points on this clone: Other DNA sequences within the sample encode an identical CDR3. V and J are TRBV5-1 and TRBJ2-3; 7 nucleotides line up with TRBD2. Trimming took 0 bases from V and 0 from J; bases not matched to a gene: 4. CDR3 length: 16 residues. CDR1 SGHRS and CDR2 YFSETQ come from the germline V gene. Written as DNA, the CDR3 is TGCGCCAGCAGCTTGGGAAGCGGGACTAGCACAGATACGCAGTATTTT. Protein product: CASSLGSGTSTDTQYF.

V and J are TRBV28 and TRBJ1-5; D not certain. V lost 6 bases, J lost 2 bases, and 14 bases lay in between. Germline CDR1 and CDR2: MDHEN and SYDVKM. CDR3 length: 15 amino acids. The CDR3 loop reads CASSAAGWRNQPQHF. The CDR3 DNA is TGTGCCAGCAGCGCAGCCGGGTGGCGCAATCAGCCCCAGCATTTT.

The CDR3 region is CASNPGHSYQPQHF. DNA for the CDR3: TGTGCCAGCAACCCGGGGCATTCCTATCAGCCCCAGCATTTT. The V and J genes are TRBV6-1 and TRBJ1-5, with a weak D call TRBD1 (5 bases). The CDR3 loop spans 14 amino acids. The germline V gene encodes CDR1 MNHNS and CDR2 SASEGT. With 7 bases removed from V and 5 bases from J, the gap between germline ends came to 15 bases.

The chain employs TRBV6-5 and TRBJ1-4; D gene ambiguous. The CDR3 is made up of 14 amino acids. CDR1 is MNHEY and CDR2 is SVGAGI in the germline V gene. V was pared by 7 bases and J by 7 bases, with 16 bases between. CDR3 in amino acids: CASTSDLTGEKLFF. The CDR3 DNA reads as TGTGCCAGCACGTCGGACCTAACCGGTGAAAAACTGTTTTTT.

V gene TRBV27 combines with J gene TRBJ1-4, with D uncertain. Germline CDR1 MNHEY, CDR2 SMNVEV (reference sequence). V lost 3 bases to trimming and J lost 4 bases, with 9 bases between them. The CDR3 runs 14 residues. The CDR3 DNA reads TGTGCCAGCAGTTTCAGTCGGATTAATGAAAAACTGTTTTTT. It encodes CASSFSRINEKLFF. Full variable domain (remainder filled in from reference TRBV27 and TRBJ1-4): EAQVTQNPRYLITVTGKKLTVTCSQNMNHEYMSWYRQDPGLGLRQIYYSMNVEVTDKGDVPEGYKVSRKEKRNFPLILESPSPNQTSLYFCASSFSRINEKLFFGSGTQLSVL.

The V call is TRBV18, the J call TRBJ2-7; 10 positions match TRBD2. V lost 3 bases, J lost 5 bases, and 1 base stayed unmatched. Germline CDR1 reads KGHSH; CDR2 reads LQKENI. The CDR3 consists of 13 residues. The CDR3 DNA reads TGTGCCAGCTCACCGACTAGCGGGCACGAGCAGTACTTC. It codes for CASSPTSGHEQYF.

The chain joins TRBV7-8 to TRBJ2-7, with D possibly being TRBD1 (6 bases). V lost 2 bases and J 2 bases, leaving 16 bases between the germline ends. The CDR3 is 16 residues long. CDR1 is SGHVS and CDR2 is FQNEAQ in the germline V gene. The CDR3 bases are TGTGCCAGCAGCTTAAGGCCGCGGACAGTCCCCTACGAGCAGTACTTC. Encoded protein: CASSLRPRTVPYEQYF.

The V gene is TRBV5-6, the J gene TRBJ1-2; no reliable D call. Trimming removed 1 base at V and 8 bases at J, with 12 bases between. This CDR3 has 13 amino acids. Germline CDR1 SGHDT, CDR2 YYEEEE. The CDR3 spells CASSLKRLVGYTF. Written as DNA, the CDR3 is TGTGCCAGCAGCTTGAAGAGATTAGTGGGCTACACCTTC.

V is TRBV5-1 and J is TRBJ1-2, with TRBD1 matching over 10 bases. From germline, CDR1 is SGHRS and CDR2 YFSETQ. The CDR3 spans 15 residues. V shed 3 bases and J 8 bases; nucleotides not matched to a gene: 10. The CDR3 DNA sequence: TGCGCCAGCAGCTCAGGACAGGGGGGGCCGTACGGCTACACCTTC. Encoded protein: CASSSGQGGPYGYTF.

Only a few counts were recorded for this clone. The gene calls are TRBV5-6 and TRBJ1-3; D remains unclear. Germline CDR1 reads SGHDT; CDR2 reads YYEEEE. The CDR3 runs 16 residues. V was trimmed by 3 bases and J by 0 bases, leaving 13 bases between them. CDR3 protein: CASSYYGRNSGNTIYF. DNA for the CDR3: TGTGCCAGCAGCTACTACGGACGGAACTCTGGAAACACCATATATTTT.

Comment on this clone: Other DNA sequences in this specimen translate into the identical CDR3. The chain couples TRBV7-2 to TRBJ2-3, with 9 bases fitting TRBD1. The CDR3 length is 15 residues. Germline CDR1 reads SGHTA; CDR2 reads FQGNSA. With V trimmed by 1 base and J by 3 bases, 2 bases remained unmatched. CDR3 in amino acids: CASSLGQGGTDTQYF. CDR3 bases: TGTGCCAGCAGCTTAGGACAGGGGGGAACAGATACGCAGTATTTT.

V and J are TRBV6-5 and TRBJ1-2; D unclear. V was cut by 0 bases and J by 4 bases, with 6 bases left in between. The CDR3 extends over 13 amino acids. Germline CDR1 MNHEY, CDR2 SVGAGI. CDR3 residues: CASSYSRAYGYTF. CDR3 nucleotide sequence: TGTGCCAGCAGTTACTCAAGGGCCTATGGCTACACCTTC.

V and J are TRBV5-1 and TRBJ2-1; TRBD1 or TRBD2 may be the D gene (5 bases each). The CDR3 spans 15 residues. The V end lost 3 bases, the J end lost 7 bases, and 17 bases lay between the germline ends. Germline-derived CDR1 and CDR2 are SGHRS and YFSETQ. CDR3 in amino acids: CASSSDGAPRNEQFF. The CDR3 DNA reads TGCGCCAGCAGCTCGGACGGGGCACCCCGAAATGAGCAGTTCTTC.

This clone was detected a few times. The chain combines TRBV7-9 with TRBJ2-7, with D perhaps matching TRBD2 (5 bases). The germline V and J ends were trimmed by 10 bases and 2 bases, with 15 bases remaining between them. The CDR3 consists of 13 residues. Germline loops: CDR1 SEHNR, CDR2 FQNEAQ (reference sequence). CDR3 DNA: TGTGCCACCGAGCCGGGGTATCCCTACGAGCAGTACTTC. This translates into CATEPGYPYEQYF.

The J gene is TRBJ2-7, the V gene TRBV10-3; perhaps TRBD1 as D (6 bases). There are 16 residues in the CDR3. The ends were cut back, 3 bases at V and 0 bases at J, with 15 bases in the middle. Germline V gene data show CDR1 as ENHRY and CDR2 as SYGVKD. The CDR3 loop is CAISDWGPRDSYEQYF. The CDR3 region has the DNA TGTGCCATCAGTGATTGGGGGCCCCGCGACTCCTACGAGCAGTACTTC.

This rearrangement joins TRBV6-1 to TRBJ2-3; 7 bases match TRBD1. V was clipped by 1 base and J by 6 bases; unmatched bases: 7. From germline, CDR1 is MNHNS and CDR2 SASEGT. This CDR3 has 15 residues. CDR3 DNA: TGTGCCAGCAGTGAAGGGCACAGGGGTGCGGATACGCAGTATTTT. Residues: CASSEGHRGADTQYF.

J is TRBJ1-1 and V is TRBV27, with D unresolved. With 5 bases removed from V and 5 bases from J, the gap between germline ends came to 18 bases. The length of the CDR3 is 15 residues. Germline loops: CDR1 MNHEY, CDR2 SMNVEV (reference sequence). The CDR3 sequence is CASSPPRWGNTEAFF. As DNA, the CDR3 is TGTGCCAGCAGTCCCCCCAGGTGGGGTAATACTGAAGCTTTCTTT.